This entry lists 11 T cell receptor beta chains sequenced from one sample in a study of blood T cell repertoires in COVID-19 (dated by TCRdb to about 2020). To prepare the library, the immunoSEQ multiplex PCR assay was applied. TCRdb stores this immuneACCESS table with in-frame sequences only. Part of the clones is absent; in the studies checked, under half of the shortfall reflects unresolved V genes, and no reason is known for the rest. This sample has approximately 75,000 clones in its table, and around 83% of those were observed once. The ten largest clones take up 20% to 25% of the sample. The source material was peripheral blood. The receptors stem from a woman aged 50 to 65 with acute or convalescent COVID-19.

This chain links TRBV9 with TRBJ2-1; 9 nucleotides agree with TRBD1. The CDR3 is 15 residues long. The V and J ends lost 0 bases and 9 bases, in that order; junction bases with no gene match: 7. CDR1 and CDR2 (germline): SGDLS, YYNGEE. CDR3 nucleotide sequence: TGTGCCAGCAGCGTAGCTTTGGGACAGGGTATTGAGCAGTTCTTC. Protein: CASSVALGQGIEQFF. Drawing the rest from reference TRBV9 and TRBJ2-1, the complete variable domain is DSGVTQTPKHLITATGQRVTLRCSPRSGDLSVYWYQQSLDQGLQFLIQYYNGEERAKGNILERFSAQQFPDLHSELNLSSLELGDSALYFCASSVALGQGIEQFFGPGTRLTVL.

This rearrangement joins TRBV3-1 (or the pseudogene TRBV3-2) to TRBJ2-1; 10 bases line up with TRBD2. Germline V gives CDR1 LGHDT, CDR2 YNNKEL (reference sequence). The CDR3 runs to 16 residues. The trim removed 1 base at V and 8 bases at J, leaving 8 bases unmatched. In DNA form, the CDR3 reads TGTGCCAGCAGCCAAGGAGGCCTAGCGGGAGTGGATGAGCAGTTCTTC. Translating it yields CASSQGGLAGVDEQFF.

The J gene is TRBJ1-3, the V gene TRBV5-5; D gene unclear. Trimming removed 5 bases at V and 7 bases at J, with 25 bases between. The CDR3 sequence is 17 residues long. CDR1 and CDR2 (germline): SGHKS, YYEKEE (reference sequence). This CDR3 is CASSSGASSGLPNTIYF. CDR3 nucleotide sequence: TGTGCCAGCAGTTCCGGAGCGTCAAGTGGACTCCCGAACACCATATATTTT.

The chain recombines TRBV7-2 with TRBJ2-3, with TRBD1 matching 10 bases. CDR1 is SGHTA and CDR2 is FQGNSA in the germline V gene. Trimming removed 5 bases from V and 0 bases from J; junction bases left unmatched: 11. The CDR3 covers 18 residues. The chain's CDR3 is CASSKPGTGEWSTDTQYF. CDR3 DNA: TGTGCCAGCAGCAAACCCGGGACAGGGGAGTGGAGCACAGATACGCAGTATTTT.

The V call is TRBV5-5, the J call TRBJ1-2; D might be TRBD1 (5 bases). The CDR3 is 15 residues long. The V and J ends lost 5 bases and 0 bases respectively, with 14 bases between them. Germline V gene sequence: CDR1 SGHKS, CDR2 YYEKEE (reference sequence). The CDR3 DNA follows: TGTGCCAGCAGGCAACGACAGAACACTAACTATGGCTACACCTTC. Protein: CASRQRQNTNYGYTF.

This chain connects TRBV7-2 to TRBJ2-5; 7 bases are a match to TRBD2. The junction had 12 bases not matched to a gene; V was cut back by 3 bases and J by 5 bases. CDR1 is SGHTA and CDR2 is FQGNSA in the germline V gene. The CDR3 contains 16 residues. The CDR3 sequence is CASSLNRRGTGETQYF. DNA for the CDR3: TGTGCCAGCAGCTTGAATCGGCGGGGGACTGGGGAGACCCAGTACTTC. Filled out from reference TRBV7-2 and TRBJ2-5, the complete variable domain reads GAGVSQSPSNKVTEKGKDVELRCDPISGHTALYWYRQSLGQGLEFLIYFQGNSAPDKSGLPSDRFSAERTGGSVSTLTIQRTQQEDSAVYLCASSLNRRGTGETQYFGPGTRLLVL.

This clone appeared once. The chain employs TRBV10-3 and TRBJ2-7; TRBD1 matches at 9 bases. CDR3 length: 14 amino acids. Germline lookup yields CDR1 ENHRY and CDR2 SYGVKD. The trim removed 4 bases at V and 4 bases at J, leaving 5 bases unmatched. CDR3 coding DNA: TGTGCCATCAGTGGGGGGACAGGGAGGTACGAGCAGTACTTC. Translation gives CAISGGTGRYEQYF.

J is TRBJ2-5 and V is TRBV7-9, with 7 bases that match TRBD1. Unmatched junction bases numbered 7, after V lost 5 bases and J lost 7 bases. Germline V gene sequence: CDR1 SEHNR, CDR2 FQNEAQ (reference sequence). This CDR3 spans 13 amino acids. In DNA, the CDR3 is TGTGCCAGCAGCCGGACAGGCCTGGGGACCCAGTACTTC. Its translation: CASSRTGLGTQYF. Combining the CDR3 with reference TRBV7-9 and TRBJ2-5 gives the whole variable domain DTGVSQNPRHKITKRGQNVTFRCDPISEHNRLYWYRQTLGQGPEFLTYFQNEAQLEKSRLLSDRFSAERPKGSFSTLEIQRTEQGDSAMYLCASSRTGLGTQYFGPGTRLLVL.

The V gene is TRBV19, the J gene TRBJ1-2; D gene unclear. In germline, CDR1 is LNHDA, CDR2 SQIVND (reference sequence). The V gene lost 4 bases and the J gene lost 4 bases, with 7 bases spanning the gap. The CDR3 contains 12 residues. DNA for the CDR3: TGTGCCAGTAGTAACATCGCCTATGGCTACACCTTC. Its translation: CASSNIAYGYTF.

This chain links TRBV19 with TRBJ2-3; 11 bases align to TRBD2. The J segment lost 5 bases and the V segment lost 5 bases, leaving 9 bases of the junction unmatched. In germline, CDR1 is LNHDA, CDR2 SQIVND (reference sequence). This CDR3 region has 16 residues. The CDR3: CASSLQTSGIIDTQYF. CDR3 DNA: TGTGCCAGTAGTCTCCAGACTAGCGGGATCATAGATACGCAGTATTTT.

V and J are TRBV6-5 and TRBJ2-7; 8 bases line up with TRBD2. The CDR3 length is 14 residues. Germline CDR1 and CDR2: MNHEY and SVGAGI. Germline trimming cut 6 bases from V and 7 bases from J; bases unmatched to any gene: 11. The CDR3 loop reads CASSPSRLAREQYF. Written as DNA, the CDR3 is TGTGCCAGCAGCCCATCTCGACTAGCGAGAGAGCAGTACTTC.